This T cell receptor (beta chain) was recorded in a study of T cell responses to AZD1222 COVID-19 vaccine. Study-wide points: Only 5 or 6 people who got AZD1222 tested seropositive at baseline. Only after the peak T cell response were repertoires sampled. Clonal diversity may have been underestimated, and the donors were mostly white British, with more females than males.

The method was immunoSEQ multiplex PCR; TCRdb's version includes in-frame clones alone and lacks a portion of them. The data contain roughly 140,000 clones, roughly 91% of them singletons. Concerning this clone: Its antigen is still unknown.

The CDR3 is 14 residues long. The germline CDR1 and CDR2 sequences are MNHEY and SMNVEV (reference sequence). V dropped 2 bases and J dropped 1 base, with 8 bases sitting between them. The V gene is TRBV27, the J gene TRBJ1-1; D perhaps matches TRBD1 (6 bases). This sequence originates from an adult in good health. Sequencing was performed on peripheral blood, taken on day 0 of AZD1222 vaccination. The CDR3 DNA follows: TGTGCCAGCAGTTTAGGGGGGCGGAACACTGAAGCTTTCTTT. It codes for CASSLGGRNTEAFF.